This is a list of T cell receptor beta chains from one sample in a study of cytomegalovirus exposure and HLA in healthy donors. Assay: immunoSEQ multiplex PCR; the TCRdb copy retains only in-frame clones and omits some. The data contain under 100,000 clones, around 77% of them singletons. Sequenced sample: PBMCs. These receptors came from a boy between 5 and 17 years old in good health and CMV-seronegative. The CDR3 runs from the conserved cysteine through the conserved F or W. D genes are given only for firm matches. Clone size is given for some rows only: seen once, a few or many times, or a class if the clone is expanded.

DNA	CDR3	V	J	D	size
TGTGCCAGCAGCTTAGAGATAGGACAGATGGACCCCTACGAGCAGTACTTC	CASSLEIGQMDPYEQYF	TRBV7-6	TRBJ2-7	NA	NA
TGTGCCAGCAGTTTATGCAGGGGCAGTTGTGGCTACACCTTC	CASSLCRGSCGYTF	TRBV28	TRBJ1-2	NA	NA
TGCGCCAGCAGCCCTCAGGGACTGGACTATGGCTACACCTTC	CASSPQGLDYGYTF	TRBV5-1	TRBJ1-2	NA	NA
TGTGCCAGCAGCTTAGACCTCCGGGACACACACGAGCAGTACTTC	CASSLDLRDTHEQYF	TRBV7-9	TRBJ2-7	NA	NA
TGCGCCAGCAGCTTGGGGGCCTTTGCGGGGGGGTACTCCTACGAGCAGTACTTC	CASSLGAFAGGYSYEQYF	TRBV5-1	TRBJ2-7	TRBD2	NA
TGCGCCAGCACTCTTGCTAGCTCCTACAATGAGCAGTTCTTC	CASTLASSYNEQFF	TRBV5-1	TRBJ2-1	NA	NA
TGTGCCATCAGTGAGTTAAGGGGGACAGGGGAGTGGACCACTGAAGCTTTCTTT	CAISELRGTGEWTTEAFF	TRBV10-3	TRBJ1-1	TRBD1	NA
TGTGCCAGCAGTTCCAGGACAGGATGGGTTACCAGCAATCAGCCCCAGCATTTT	CASSSRTGWVTSNQPQHF	TRBV28	TRBJ1-5	TRBD1	NA
TGTGCCAGCAGCGTGGCATCAGCTAACTATGGCTACACCTTC	CASSVASANYGYTF	TRBV9	TRBJ1-2	NA	NA
TGTGCCAGCAGTCCTTACTCATACAATGAGCAGTTCTTC	CASSPYSYNEQFF	TRBV6-1	TRBJ2-1	NA	NA
TGTGCCAGCTCACGGACAGGGCAAGAGACCCAGTACTTC	CASSRTGQETQYF	TRBV18	TRBJ2-5	TRBD1	NA
TGTGCCAGCTCACCTCAGTCAGGGTCCTACGAGCAGTACTTC	CASSPQSGSYEQYF	TRBV18	TRBJ2-7	NA	NA
TGTGCCAGCAGTGGGGCAGACACAGATACGCAGTATTTT	CASSGADTDTQYF	TRBV6-4	TRBJ2-3	NA	NA
TGTGCCAGCAGCCCCCCTAGCGGGAGGGCCGCTGAGACCCAGTACTTC	CASSPPSGRAAETQYF	TRBV7-2	TRBJ2-5	TRBD2	NA
TGTGCCAGCAGCGGACGGGACAGAGCGGGAGGGCCCGGCGAGCAGTACTTC	CASSGRDRAGGPGEQYF	TRBV9	TRBJ2-7	TRBD2	few
TGTGCCAGCAGTGAGGCTAGCGGGGGAGGTTTGGATGAGCAGTTCTTC	CASSEASGGGLDEQFF	TRBV6-4	TRBJ2-1	TRBD2	few
TGTGCCTGGACTTCGGGGATTACGAGAAGCACCGGGGAGCTGTTTTTT	CAWTSGITRSTGELFF	TRBV30	TRBJ2-2	NA	NA
TGCAGCGTTGAAGATCTTGGAGGGGCAGGGATTTTAGGCTACACCTTC	CSVEDLGGAGILGYTF	TRBV29-1	TRBJ1-2	NA	NA
TGTGCCAGCAGCTTGCATCCAGGGATTGGAAACACCATATATTTT	CASSLHPGIGNTIYF	TRBV5-8	TRBJ1-3	NA	few
TGTGCCAGCAGTTTGGAGGGTTTGGGCTACACCTTC	CASSLEGLGYTF	TRBV28	TRBJ1-2	NA	few
TGCGCCAGCAGCCAAGATTGGGCGGGGTCCTACAATGAGCAGTTCTTC	CASSQDWAGSYNEQFF	TRBV4-3	TRBJ2-1	NA	NA
TGTGCCAGCAGCACTTGGGGGGAGGAGGGCCAAGAGACCCAGTACTTC	CASSTWGEEGQETQYF	TRBV7-9	TRBJ2-5	NA	NA
TGTGCCAGCAGCCTCCTCTCCGGGACAGGGGTCTACGAGCAGTACTTC	CASSLLSGTGVYEQYF	TRBV13	TRBJ2-7	TRBD1	NA
TGTGCCAGCGGCGGGACAGGGGTTCAGCCCCAGCATTTT	CASGGTGVQPQHF	TRBV27	TRBJ1-5	TRBD1	NA
TGCAGCGTTGCAGGGGACACCGGGGAGCTGTTTTTT	CSVAGDTGELFF	TRBV29-1	TRBJ2-2	NA	NA
TGTGCCAGCAGCTTACAAGGGGCCAGACCCCTATTCTTC	CASSLQGARPLFF	TRBV7-8	TRBJ2-1	NA	NA
TGTGCCAGCAGCCAAGATCCAGGGGTAGGAGGCTACACCTTC	CASSQDPGVGGYTF	TRBV14	TRBJ1-2	NA	NA
TGTGCCAGCCGGGACAGGGTTGGCTACACCTTC	CASRDRVGYTF	TRBV6-5	TRBJ1-2	TRBD1	NA